Each of the 29 T cell receptor beta chains below was sequenced from the same sample in a study of T cell repertoires in cytomegalovirus infection. TCRdb used MiXCR to reprocess the reads, holding one entry per CDR3 protein. The table has fewer than 1,000,000 distinct CDR3 sequences, about a third seen once. Antigens for these TCRs are unknown. The sequenced sample was cultured CD8+ T cells from PBMCs, obtained from culture after CMV antigen stimulation. These receptors all come from a human donor in good health (CMV status not recorded). Some clones in this sample may be carry-over from other donors' samples.

In regard to this clonotype: At one end the junction does not follow the germline gene, possibly because of a read error. The CDR3 DNA reads TGTGCCAGCACCTTAGCAGGGAATAGCTACGAGCAGTACTTC. It translates to CASTLAGNSYEQYF. The gene calls are TRBV7-2 and TRBJ2-7; D is perhaps TRBD1 (5 bases). CDR3 length: 14 amino acids. Germline V lookup: CDR1 SGHTA, CDR2 FQGNSA.

CDR3 residues: CASSLTSYNMNTEAFF. The CDR3 nucleotides read TGTGCCAGCAGTTTAACCAGTTATAACATGAACACTGAAGCTTTCTTT. The chain carries TRBV27 and TRBJ1-1; no reliable D call. V lost 2 bases and J 0 bases, leaving 13 bases between the germline ends. CDR3 size: 16 residues. From germline, CDR1 is MNHEY and CDR2 SMNVEV (reference sequence).

Only a few counts were recorded for this clonotype. The J gene is TRBJ2-2, the V gene TRBV7-6; 8 nucleotides agree with TRBD2. This CDR3 is 16 amino acids long. J lost 3 bases, V lost 4 bases, and 7 bases had no gene match. Germline CDR1 reads SGHVS; CDR2 reads FNYEAQ. The CDR3 DNA sequence: TGTGCCAGCAGCTCTTTGGCGGGGGGTTACACCGGGGAGCTGTTTTTT. It yields the protein CASSSLAGGYTGELFF.

This clonotype was observed a handful of times. The chain carries TRBV6-2 or TRBV6-3 and TRBJ1-6; TRBD1 aligns across 8 bases. Germline CDR1 is MNHEY and CDR2 is SVGEGT. With 5 bases clipped from V and 2 bases from J, the junction kept 8 bases outside the gene matches. The CDR3 is made up of 17 amino acids. This chain's CDR3 is CASSLGQGRTYNSPLHF. The CDR3 DNA sequence: TGTGCCAGCAGTCTAGGACAGGGAAGAACCTATAATTCACCCCTCCACTTT.

In its sample, this clonotype was seen a few times. J is TRBJ2-1 and V is TRBV6-6, with D perhaps TRBD1 or TRBD2 (5 bases each). V was cut by 4 bases and J by 5 bases, with 9 bases left in between. This CDR3 spans 13 amino acids. The germline gives CDR1 MNHNY, CDR2 SVGAGI (reference sequence). CDR3 DNA: TGTGCCAGCAGTTTTGGGACGGACAATGAGCAGTTCTTC. Translating gives CASSFGTDNEQFF.

This clonotype was found many times. This chain joins TRBV7-2 and TRBJ2-3, with 8 bases aligning to TRBD2. The CDR3 spans 15 residues. V shed 2 bases and J 4 bases; nucleotides not matched to a gene: 5. CDR1 SGHTA and CDR2 FQGNSA come from the germline V gene. The CDR3 here is CASSLKSGGSDTQYF. CDR3 nucleotides: TGTGCCAGCAGCTTAAAAAGCGGGGGATCAGATACGCAGTATTTT.

The chain has TRBV7-2 and TRBJ1-1; D gene ambiguous. V was cut by 1 base and J by 1 base, with 19 bases left in between. Germline CDR1 reads SGHTA; CDR2 reads FQGNSA. CDR3 length: 18 residues. DNA for the CDR3: TGTGCCAGCAGCTTAGATCCCTGGCAGGTCACCTCGAACACTGAAGCTTTCTTT. It codes for CASSLDPWQVTSNTEAFF.

Concerning this clonotype: With a much larger clone just one base away, this may be a read error. This chain links TRBV6-2 or TRBV6-3 with TRBJ2-2, with 9 nucleotides matching TRBD2. The CDR3 runs to 17 residues. Germline values: CDR1 MNHEY, CDR2 SVGEGT. Here the CDR3 reads CVSSYSTSGPNTGELFF. DNA for the CDR3: TGTGTCAGCAGTTACTCGACTAGCGGTCCGAACACCGGGGAGCTGTTTTTT.

The V gene is TRBV7-4, the J gene TRBJ2-2; 9 bases agree with TRBD2. Trimming took 4 bases from V and 6 from J; bases not matched to a gene: 9. Germline V lookup: CDR1 SGHVT, CDR2 SQSDAQ. The length of the CDR3 is 16 residues. CDR3 nucleotide sequence: TGTGCCAGCAGCTCACTAAGCGGGGGGCCCCCCGGGGAGCTGTTTTTT. It yields the protein CASSSLSGGPPGELFF.

This clonotype appeared a single time. The junction departs from the called germline gene at one end, perhaps through a read error. The J gene is TRBJ1-4, the V gene TRBV13; possible D gene TRBD1, 5 bases. The CDR3 has 16 amino acids. Looked up from germline, CDR1 is PRHDT and CDR2 is FYEKMQ (reference sequence). In DNA form, the CDR3 reads TGTGCCAGCAGCCCTTCGAGTGGTGGAGAACAGGACCGAGTCGTTTTT. As protein: CASSPSSGGEQDRVVF.

This clonotype was found a few times. The gene calls are TRBV7-9 and TRBJ1-1; D gene unclear. V was clipped by 5 bases and J by 8 bases, with 12 bases between them. CDR1 is SEHNR and CDR2 is FQNEAQ in the germline V gene (reference sequence). CDR3 length: 12 residues. CDR3 in amino acids: CASSNGRTEAFF. CDR3 in DNA: TGTGCCAGCAGCAACGGACGGACCGAAGCTTTCTTT.

The chain carries TRBV5-5 and TRBJ1-6; perhaps TRBD1 as D (6 bases). CDR1 SGHKS and CDR2 YYEKEE come from the germline V gene (reference sequence). CDR3 size: 19 residues. V was cut by 4 bases and J by 0 bases, with 20 bases left in between. Here the CDR3 reads CASSPSGQSWSSYNSPLHF. The CDR3 DNA is TGTGCCAGCAGCCCGAGCGGACAGTCGTGGAGCTCCTATAATTCACCCCTCCACTTT.

This clonotype was detected ten times or more. This rearrangement joins TRBV7-6 to TRBJ1-3; 10 bases line up with TRBD1. The germline gives CDR1 SGHVS, CDR2 FNYEAQ. V shed 5 bases, J shed 4 bases, and the junction held 5 bases outside the gene matches. The CDR3 totals 15 residues. The DNA for the CDR3 is TGTGCCAGCAGCGCGGGACAGGGGCGAGGAAACACCATATATTTT. Amino acids: CASSAGQGRGNTIYF. The whole variable domain, remainder taken from reference TRBV7-6 and TRBJ1-3, is GAGVSQSPRYKVTKRGQDVALRCDPISGHVSLYWYRQALGQGPEFLTYFNYEAQQDKSGLPNDRFSAERPEGSISTLTIQRTEQRDSAMYRCASSAGQGRGNTIYFGEGSWLTVV.

This rearrangement joins TRBV27 to TRBJ2-2; TRBD2 is a possible D gene (6 bases). The CDR3 runs 15 residues. CDR1 MNHEY and CDR2 SMNVEV come from the germline V gene (reference sequence). V shed 8 bases and J shed 5 bases, with 18 bases lying between them. Here the CDR3 reads CASEPGSRGTGELFF. Written as DNA, the CDR3 is TGTGCCAGCGAGCCCGGGAGTCGTGGTACCGGGGAGCTGTTTTTT.

The J gene is TRBJ1-2, the V gene TRBV4-1; the D gene is possibly TRBD1 (5 bases). CDR3 length equals 14 residues. CDR1 and CDR2 (germline): MGHRA, YSYEKL. Trimming stripped 0 bases from V and 6 bases from J, with 11 bases between. The CDR3: CASSQDGGADGYTF. CDR3 DNA sequence: TGCGCCAGCAGCCAAGATGGGGGTGCTGATGGCTACACCTTC.

This clonotype was counted a few times. V gene TRBV6-1 combines with J gene TRBJ2-7; 8 nucleotides agree with TRBD1. This CDR3 region has 14 residues. Germline V CDR1 and CDR2: MNHNS, SASEGT. The ends lost 6 bases at V and 6 bases at J; junction bases unmatched: 10. CDR3 amino acids: CASSTGGTFSEQYF. The CDR3 nucleotides read TGTGCCAGCAGCACAGGGGGGACATTTTCCGAGCAGTACTTC.

In this sample, this clonotype turned up a few times. This chain uses TRBV5-6 with TRBJ2-3; 7 bases agree with TRBD2. Per the germline V gene, CDR1 is SGHDT and CDR2 is YYEEEE. The CDR3 sequence is 17 residues long. Trimming at V came to 0 bases and at J to 0 bases, leaving 7 bases not matched to a gene. As DNA, the CDR3 is TGTGCCAGCAGCTTGGATTCTAGCGGTCCTAGCACAGATACGCAGTATTTT. It specifies CASSLDSSGPSTDTQYF.

This chain uses TRBV6-6 with TRBJ2-4; 8 nucleotides match TRBD1. V lost 4 bases, J lost 5 bases, and 4 bases stayed unmatched. The CDR3 runs to 14 residues. Germline assignment: CDR1 MNHNY and CDR2 SVGAGI (reference sequence). CDR3 nucleotides: TGTGCCAGCAGTTTCAGGGGGCTAGAAAACATTCAGTACTTC. Translation gives CASSFRGLENIQYF.

As regards this clonotype: One end of the junction varies from germline; a read error may be responsible. The rearrangement joins TRBV3-1 to TRBJ1-5, with D possibly matching TRBD1 (6 bases). In germline, CDR1 is LGHDT, CDR2 YNNKEL (reference sequence). The CDR3 is made up of 14 amino acids. The CDR3 here is CVSSQDLGGQPQHF. CDR3 bases: TGTGTCAGCAGCCAAGATCTGGGGGGCCAGCCCCAGCATTTT.

This clonotype was seen a handful of times. In DNA, the CDR3 is TGTGCCAGCAGTTACTCGCTGGCACCTCAGCTTTCCTACAATGAGCAGTTCTTC. This codes for CASSYSLAPQLSYNEQFF. This rearrangement joins TRBV6-2 or TRBV6-3 to TRBJ2-1; D is undetermined. The CDR3 length is 18 residues. Trimming left V 0 bases short and J 1 base short, with 16 bases between. Germline CDR1 and CDR2: MNHEY and SVGEGT.

This chain joins TRBV7-9 and TRBJ2-1, with TRBD1 matching over 11 bases. The CDR3 extends over 12 amino acids. Germline-derived CDR1 and CDR2 are SEHNR and FQNEAQ (reference sequence). Trimming at V came to 11 bases and at J to 6 bases, leaving 3 bases not matched to a gene. Written as DNA, the CDR3 is TGTGCCGGAGGGACAGGGGGCAATGAGCAGTTCTTC. Translation gives CAGGTGGNEQFF. The full variable domain, its missing parts supplied by reference TRBV7-9 and TRBJ2-1, is DTGVSQNPRHKITKRGQNVTFRCDPISEHNRLYWYRQTLGQGPEFLTYFQNEAQLEKSRLLSDRFSAERPKGSFSTLEIQRTEQGDSAMYLCAGGTGGNEQFFGPGTRLTVL.

This clonotype was counted ten times or more. This sequence joins TRBV7-2 and TRBJ2-7; D tentatively fits TRBD1 or TRBD2 (5 bases each). Germline loops: CDR1 SGHTA, CDR2 FQGNSA. Between the trimmed V and J ends, which lost 0 bases and 5 bases, there was a span of 14 bases. CDR3 length equals 15 residues. DNA for the CDR3: TGTGCCAGCAGCTTAGCGATTGGGGGTCTCCACGAGCAGTACGTC. Translating gives CASSLAIGGLHEQYV.

The V and J genes are TRBV6-1 and TRBJ2-3, with D uncertain. V lost 5 bases, J lost 2 bases, and 11 bases lay in between. Germline assignment: CDR1 MNHNS and CDR2 SASEGT. The CDR3 is made up of 14 amino acids. CDR3 bases: TGTGCCAGCAGTCCGAACCCCCACACAGATACGCAGTATTTT. It translates to CASSPNPHTDTQYF.

The J gene is TRBJ1-1, the V gene TRBV10-1; tentative D call: TRBD1 (5 bases). This CDR3 is 15 amino acids long. The germline CDR1 and CDR2 sequences are WNHNN and SYGVQD (reference sequence). V lost 5 bases to trimming and J lost 0 bases, with 13 bases between them. The CDR3 nucleotides are TGCGCCAGCAGTAGGGATCGGGGGATGAACACTGAAGCTTTCTTT. It encodes CASSRDRGMNTEAFF.

This clonotype was seen only once. The chain links TRBV6-1 to TRBJ2-3; D may correspond to TRBD1 or TRBD2 (5 bases each). The germline V and J ends were trimmed by 2 bases and 3 bases, with 15 bases remaining between them. Germline CDR1 reads MNHNS; CDR2 reads SASEGT. The CDR3 has 16 residues. CDR3 sequence: CASSEKNRRGTDTQYF. The CDR3 nucleotides are TGTGCCAGCAGTGAAAAGAACAGGCGAGGGACAGATACGCAGTATTTT.

The chain couples TRBV11-2 to TRBJ1-2; unclear D gene. The CDR3 spans 11 residues. V dropped 1 base and J dropped 7 bases, with 4 bases sitting between them. Germline CDR1 is SGHAT and CDR2 is FQNNGV. DNA for the CDR3: TGTGCCAGCAGCTTAGTTCGTGGCTACACCTTC. Protein: CASSLVRGYTF. Full variable domain (rest looked up from reference TRBV11-2 and TRBJ1-2): EAGVAQSPRYKIIEKRQSVAFWCNPISGHATLYWYQQILGQGPKLLIQFQNNGVVDDSQLPKDRFSAERLKGVDSTLKIQPAKLEDSAVYLCASSLVRGYTFGSGTRLTVV.

This clonotype was observed a handful of times. The chain carries TRBV2 and TRBJ1-3; 8 bases line up with TRBD1. The germline gives CDR1 SNHLY, CDR2 FYNNEI. The CDR3 sequence is 14 residues long. J lost 0 bases, V lost 10 bases, and 5 bases had no gene match. As DNA, the CDR3 is TGTGCCACCAGGACAGGGCGCTCTGGAAACACCATATATTTT. It specifies CATRTGRSGNTIYF.

This clonotype was picked up a small number of times. This chain joins TRBV28 and TRBJ2-5; 9 bases agree with TRBD2. This CDR3 is built from 18 residues. CDR1 is MDHEN, CDR2 SYDVKM, per germline. The ends lost 2 bases at V and 2 bases at J; junction bases unmatched: 12. The CDR3 DNA follows: TGTGCCAGCAGTTTAAATCGGAGGCTAGCGGGGCTACAAGAGACCCAGTACTTC. Its protein product is CASSLNRRLAGLQETQYF.

This clonotype appeared a single time. The V gene is TRBV27, the J gene TRBJ2-7; the D is unclear. This CDR3 comprises 13 residues. CDR1 is MNHEY, CDR2 SMNVEV, per germline (reference sequence). The V gene lost 0 bases and the J gene lost 2 bases, with 5 bases spanning the gap. The CDR3 spells CASSLSTAYEQYF. CDR3 nucleotides: TGTGCCAGCAGTTTATCCACTGCCTACGAGCAGTACTTC.